These T cell receptor beta chains were read from a single sample in a study of neurological immune-mediated disorders. From the 5' RACE reads, TCRdb called clonotypes with MiXCR, one entry per CDR3 protein. The sample holds 26,000 or so distinct CDR3 sequences, about 6.9% seen once. Sequencing used PBMCs. These receptor sequences come from a woman aged 50 to 65 in good health. The CDR3 runs from the conserved cysteine through the conserved F or W. Fields, in order: J gene, V gene, D gene, clone size, CDR3 DNA, CDR3 protein. A D gene is named only where the DNA matches it firmly. The listing skips clone size in some rows; elsewhere it reads once, few, many or a size class.

j_call: TRBJ2-1
v_call: TRBV20-1
d_call: TRBD2
clone_size: medium-sized
cdr3_nt: TGCAGTGCTAGAGGCCTTTCTAGCGGAGTCCCCAATGAGCAGTTCTTC
cdr3_aa: CSARGLSSGVPNEQFF

j_call: TRBJ2-7
v_call: TRBV7-8
d_call: TRBD2
clone_size: many
cdr3_nt: TGTGCCAGCAGCTTAGGCGGGAGGCCCGAGCAGTACTTC
cdr3_aa: CASSLGGRPEQYF

j_call: TRBJ2-3
v_call: TRBV7-9
d_call: NA
clone_size: NA
cdr3_nt: TGTGCCAGCAGTACCTTCCGGGGAGAAGTCACAGATACGCAGTATTTT
cdr3_aa: CASSTFRGEVTDTQYF

j_call: TRBJ1-2
v_call: TRBV7-2
d_call: NA
clone_size: medium-sized
cdr3_nt: TGTGCCAGCAGCTACGGGGGGGCCAGGGGCTACACCTTC
cdr3_aa: CASSYGGARGYTF

j_call: TRBJ2-5
v_call: TRBV7-9
d_call: NA
clone_size: many
cdr3_nt: TGTGCCAGCAGCTTAGTGGTGACAGAGAGACAAGAGACCCAGTACTTC
cdr3_aa: CASSLVVTERQETQYF

j_call: TRBJ2-5
v_call: TRBV7-2
d_call: NA
clone_size: many
cdr3_nt: TGTGCCAGCACCAGACCCGGGTCTCAGGAGACCCAGTACTTC
cdr3_aa: CASTRPGSQETQYF

j_call: TRBJ2-2
v_call: TRBV28
d_call: NA
clone_size: NA
cdr3_nt: TGTGCCAACCCGATGGTAGCGGTACTCACCGGGGAGCTGTTTTTT
cdr3_aa: CANPMVAVLTGELFF

j_call: TRBJ1-2
v_call: TRBV5-4
d_call: TRBD1
clone_size: NA
cdr3_nt: TGTGCCAGCAGACCTGGGACAGGGGAGGGCTACACCTTC
cdr3_aa: CASRPGTGEGYTF

j_call: TRBJ2-1
v_call: TRBV5-1
d_call: TRBD1
clone_size: many
cdr3_nt: TGCGCCAGCAGCCCGGGGGACAGGAGCTCCTACAATGAGCAGTTCTTC
cdr3_aa: CASSPGDRSSYNEQFF

j_call: TRBJ2-7
v_call: TRBV10-3
d_call: NA
clone_size: many
cdr3_nt: TGTGCCACCGCCGGCGGGGAGCAGTACTTC
cdr3_aa: CATAGGEQYF

j_call: TRBJ2-2
v_call: TRBV7-2
d_call: TRBD1
clone_size: many
cdr3_nt: TGTGCCAGCTTGACGACAGGGTCGAGCACCGGGGAGCTGTTTTTT
cdr3_aa: CASLTTGSSTGELFF

j_call: TRBJ2-2
v_call: TRBV6-6
d_call: NA
clone_size: many
cdr3_nt: TGTGCCAGCAGTCGAGGGGGGGAGCTGTTTTTT
cdr3_aa: CASSRGGELFF

j_call: TRBJ1-5
v_call: TRBV7-6
d_call: NA
clone_size: medium-sized
cdr3_nt: TGTGCCAGCAGCTTGGGCACGGAGAACCAGCCCCAGCATTTT
cdr3_aa: CASSLGTENQPQHF

j_call: TRBJ2-5
v_call: TRBV5-1
d_call: TRBD2
clone_size: many
cdr3_nt: TGCGCCAGCAGCTTGGCCCTAGCGGGAGTCCAAGAGACCCAGTACTTC
cdr3_aa: CASSLALAGVQETQYF

j_call: TRBJ1-5
v_call: TRBV4-1
d_call: NA
clone_size: many
cdr3_nt: TGCGCCAGCAGCCAAGAAACAGGAGGGGCCAATCAGCCCCAGCATTTT
cdr3_aa: CASSQETGGANQPQHF

j_call: TRBJ2-3
v_call: TRBV20-1
d_call: NA
clone_size: many
cdr3_nt: TGCAGTTTAGGTCAGGGGCCCCATACGCAGTATTTT
cdr3_aa: CSLGQGPHTQYF

j_call: TRBJ1-1
v_call: TRBV6-1
d_call: NA
clone_size: many
cdr3_nt: TGTGCCAGCAGTGAACCCAGTATGAACACTGAAGCTTTCTTT
cdr3_aa: CASSEPSMNTEAFF

j_call: TRBJ1-6
v_call: TRBV19
d_call: TRBD1
clone_size: many
cdr3_nt: TGTGCCAGTAGTATAGATCTGTCAGGGGGTGGAAATTCACCCCTCCACTTT
cdr3_aa: CASSIDLSGGGNSPLHF

j_call: TRBJ2-1
v_call: TRBV7-6
d_call: NA
clone_size: many
cdr3_nt: TGTGCCAGCAGCTTATTTTCGGACAATGAGCAGTTCTTC
cdr3_aa: CASSLFSDNEQFF

j_call: TRBJ1-3
v_call: TRBV28
d_call: NA
clone_size: many
cdr3_nt: TGTGCCAGCAGTTTGTTGATCGGAGCTTCTGGAAACACCATATATTTT
cdr3_aa: CASSLLIGASGNTIYF

j_call: TRBJ2-2
v_call: TRBV7-3
d_call: TRBD1
clone_size: many
cdr3_nt: TGTGCCAGCAGCCCAGGGGGTGCGACCGGGGAGCTGTTTTTT
cdr3_aa: CASSPGGATGELFF

j_call: TRBJ2-3
v_call: TRBV5-1
d_call: NA
clone_size: many
cdr3_nt: TGCGCCAGCAGCTTGGCCAGTACTCGGGCAGATACGCAGTATTTT
cdr3_aa: CASSLASTRADTQYF

j_call: TRBJ1-2
v_call: TRBV9
d_call: TRBD1
clone_size: many
cdr3_nt: TGTGCCAGCAGCGTATTTTCTGGTGATGGGGCAGGGGGGAATGGCTACACCTTC
cdr3_aa: CASSVFSGDGAGGNGYTF

j_call: TRBJ1-1
v_call: TRBV13
d_call: NA
clone_size: many
cdr3_nt: TGTGCCAGCAGCCCAGGACAGATAAACACTGAAGCTTTCTTT
cdr3_aa: CASSPGQINTEAFF

j_call: TRBJ2-7
v_call: TRBV5-1
d_call: NA
clone_size: NA
cdr3_nt: TGCGCCAGCAGCTTCGCTGGGCTAGACCACAATGAGCAGCACTTC
cdr3_aa: CASSFAGLDHNEQHF

j_call: TRBJ2-1
v_call: TRBV7-2
d_call: TRBD2
clone_size: many
cdr3_nt: TGTGCCAGCAGCCCCTCTAGCGGATCTTACAATGAGCAGTTCTTC
cdr3_aa: CASSPSSGSYNEQFF

j_call: TRBJ1-4
v_call: TRBV20-1
d_call: NA
clone_size: many
cdr3_nt: TGCAGTGCTAGAGATTGGGGGCAGGTTCGTGAAAAACTGTTTTTT
cdr3_aa: CSARDWGQVREKLFF

j_call: TRBJ2-1
v_call: TRBV7-2
d_call: NA
clone_size: NA
cdr3_nt: TGCTCCAGCAGCTTAGATAACAGGAACTCCTACAATGAGCAGTTCTTC
cdr3_aa: CSSSLDNRNSYNEQFF

j_call: TRBJ1-1
v_call: TRBV5-1
d_call: NA
clone_size: many
cdr3_nt: TGCGCCAGCAGCGAAGAAAGGGCGAACACTGAAGCTTTCTTT
cdr3_aa: CASSEERANTEAFF

j_call: TRBJ2-6
v_call: TRBV10-3
d_call: NA
clone_size: many
cdr3_nt: TGTGCCATCCGGGAAACGTATCGGAGCATGTCTGGGGCCAACGTCCTGACTTTC
cdr3_aa: CAIRETYRSMSGANVLTF

j_call: TRBJ2-3
v_call: TRBV20-1
d_call: NA
clone_size: many
cdr3_nt: TGCAGTGCCTGGACCACCCGCACAGATACGCAGTATTTT
cdr3_aa: CSAWTTRTDTQYF

j_call: TRBJ2-1
v_call: TRBV5-1
d_call: NA
clone_size: many
cdr3_nt: TGCGCCAGCAGCTTCGCTGGGCTAGACCACAATGAGCAGTTCTTC
cdr3_aa: CASSFAGLDHNEQFF

j_call: TRBJ2-7
v_call: TRBV19
d_call: NA
clone_size: few
cdr3_nt: TGTGCCACTACCCGGGGCCCCCGGGAGCAGTACTTC
cdr3_aa: CATTRGPREQYF